Listed here is a single T cell receptor beta chain. The table came from immunoSEQ multiplex PCR; TCRdb's copy has only in-frame clones and leaves some out. This table has tens of thousands of clones, less than 85% appearing once. The data were taken from a study of OX40 agonist ivuxolimab in advanced cancers. V shed 5 bases and J 4 bases; nucleotides not matched to a gene: 6. Per the germline V gene, CDR1 is KGHSH and CDR2 is LQKENI. The CDR3 consists of 16 residues. The chain links TRBV18 to TRBJ1-6; 9 bases map to TRBD1. The sequenced sample was CD4+ or CD8+ T cells sorted from blood, obtained in a trial of the OX40 agonist ivuxolimab. The receptor was derived from an adult with an advanced solid tumor such as melanoma, head and neck, liver or kidney cancer. The CDR3 sequence is CASSSSGTGYNSPLHF. CDR3 DNA sequence: TGTGCCAGCTCATCGTCCGGGACAGGGTATAATTCACCCCTCCACTTT.